These 24 T cell receptor beta chains were sequenced from one sample in a study of T-cell memory formation after mild COVID-19. MiXCR was run by TCRdb on the 5' RACE reads, yielding one entry per CDR3 protein. This table holds 35,000 to 45,000 distinct CDR3 sequences, 7.3% found once. The sequencing input was PBMCs or a T cell subset sorted from them (not recorded which). Source of these receptors: a man aged 18 to 29 who had mild COVID-19 (a few samples of this study predate the infection). Cell type and time point are not known.

The chain recombines TRBV29-1 with TRBJ2-7; 11 bases are shared with TRBD1. The CDR3 is made up of 13 amino acids. Per germline, CDR1 SQVTM and CDR2 ANQGSEA. With 4 bases clipped from V and 5 bases from J, the junction kept 4 bases outside the gene matches. The CDR3 loop reads CSVGWDRGNEQYF. CDR3 DNA sequence: TGCAGCGTTGGATGGGACAGGGGGAACGAGCAGTACTTC.

The sample holds a few counts of this clonotype. This sequence joins TRBV10-3 and TRBJ2-5, with unresolved D. Germline CDR1 is ENHRY and CDR2 is SYGVKD. The V end lost 5 bases, the J end lost 1 base, and 5 bases lay between the germline ends. The CDR3 consists of 12 residues. DNA of the CDR3: TGTGCCATCAGTCTTCTCCAAGAGACCCAGTACTTC. It is translated as CAISLLQETQYF.

This clonotype was picked up a small number of times. The chain couples TRBV12-3 or TRBV12-4 to TRBJ1-4, with D possibly matching TRBD1 (6 bases). The CDR3 runs to 15 residues. Trimming removed 0 bases at V and 5 bases at J, with 10 bases between. The CDR3 coding sequence is TGTGCCAGCAGTTTAGCCCGGGGGCGAAATGAAAAACTGTTTTTT. Its translation: CASSLARGRNEKLFF.

The chain uses TRBV7-3 and TRBJ2-2; D possibly corresponds to TRBD1 (6 bases). The V end lost 3 bases, the J end lost 8 bases, and 13 bases lay between the germline ends. Germline assignment: CDR1 SGHTA and CDR2 FQGTGA. The CDR3 has 14 residues. DNA for the CDR3: TGTGCCAGCAGCTTGGACAGACAAGTGGGGGAGCTGTTTTTT. Encoded protein: CASSLDRQVGELFF.

This chain uses TRBV12-3 or TRBV12-4 with TRBJ2-3; D might be TRBD1 or TRBD2, each matching 5 bases. This CDR3 region has 13 residues. Trimming took 2 bases from V and 8 from J, leaving 11 bases between them. The CDR3 sequence is CASSLQTRGTQYF. The CDR3, as DNA: TGTGCCAGCAGTTTACAAACTAGGGGTACGCAGTATTTT.

A few counts support this clonotype. The chain links TRBV11-2 to TRBJ1-5, with D hard to call. The CDR3 is 13 amino acids. The germline CDR1 and CDR2 sequences are SGHAT and FQNNGV. Trimming cost V 4 bases and J 3 bases, with 7 bases left between them. CDR3 bases: TGTGCCAGCAGCTGGACGGACAATCAGCCCCAGCATTTT. It yields the protein CASSWTDNQPQHF.

This chain joins TRBV19 and TRBJ2-3; 8 nucleotides align to TRBD1. Germline assignment: CDR1 LNHDA and CDR2 SQIVND (reference sequence). CDR3 length: 15 residues. V was pared by 8 bases and J by 3 bases, with 10 bases of the junction left unmatched. The CDR3 reads CASARQGIGTDTQYF. DNA of the CDR3: TGTGCCAGTGCCCGACAGGGGATAGGTACAGATACGCAGTATTTT.

The sample holds a few counts of this clonotype. For the CDR3, the DNA is TGTGCCAGCAGCGCGATCCGGGACAGGGGGACTGAAGCTTTCTTT. This encodes CASSAIRDRGTEAFF. The chain recombines TRBV7-6 with TRBJ1-1, with 11 bases lining up with TRBD1. The V gene's germline CDR1 is SGHVS and CDR2 FNYEAQ. V was pared by 5 bases and J by 5 bases, with 7 bases of the junction left unmatched. The CDR3 extends over 15 amino acids.

J is TRBJ1-2 and V is TRBV11-1, with TRBD1 matching 9 bases. The CDR3 contains 14 residues. Germline V gene lookup returns CDR1 SGHAT and CDR2 FQDESV (reference sequence). V lost 1 base, J lost 6 bases, and 3 bases stayed unmatched. CDR3: CASSLGTGDHGYTF. CDR3 coding DNA: TGTGCCAGCAGCTTAGGGACAGGGGACCATGGCTACACCTTC.

This chain uses TRBV5-4 with TRBJ1-2; 7 bases fit TRBD1. J was trimmed by 4 bases and V by 4 bases; bases with no gene match: 1. The length of the CDR3 is 12 residues. Per the germline V gene, CDR1 is SGHNT and CDR2 is YYREEE (reference sequence). The CDR3 region is CASSRDSYGYTF. The CDR3 coding sequence is TGTGCCAGCAGCAGGGACAGCTATGGCTACACCTTC.

The V and J genes are TRBV30 and TRBJ1-1; no clear D gene. The CDR3 length is 13 residues. Germline V lookup: CDR1 GTSNPN, CDR2 SVGIG (reference sequence). V lost 4 bases to trimming and J lost 2 bases, with 11 bases between them. The CDR3 reads CAWMVYLNTEAFF. The DNA for the CDR3 is TGTGCCTGGATGGTGTATCTCAACACTGAAGCTTTCTTT.

This clonotype was detected ten times or more. The chain has TRBV7-9 and TRBJ2-3; D is unclear. CDR3 length equals 13 residues. The germline V gene encodes CDR1 SEHNR and CDR2 FQNEAQ (reference sequence). V was clipped by 3 bases and J by 4 bases, with 8 bases between them. CDR3 amino acids: CASSLGSADTQYF. CDR3 DNA: TGTGCCAGCAGCTTGGGCAGCGCAGATACGCAGTATTTT.

Only a few counts were recorded for this clonotype. The genes are TRBV14 and TRBJ1-4; D gene unclear. V was trimmed by 4 bases and J by 5 bases, leaving 11 bases between them. There are 14 residues in the CDR3. Looked up from germline, CDR1 is SGHDN and CDR2 is FVKESK. Here the CDR3 DNA reads TGTGCCAGCAGCCCGACCTGGGGAAATGAAAAACTGTTTTTT. It yields the protein CASSPTWGNEKLFF.

This clonotype showed up many times. The chain links TRBV20-1 to TRBJ2-5, with D possibly being TRBD1 or TRBD2 (5 bases each). Trimming pared 6 bases from V and 0 bases from J, leaving 17 bases between. This CDR3 has 15 residues. CDR1 and CDR2 (germline): DFQATT, SNEGSKA (reference sequence). The CDR3 coding sequence is TGCAGTGCAGCAGCCGGGGCCTTGTACCAAGAGACCCAGTACTTC. Translating it yields CSAAAGALYQETQYF.

The chain uses TRBV12-3 or TRBV12-4 and TRBJ1-1; D gene uncertain. V was clipped by 1 base and J by 8 bases, with 14 bases between them. The CDR3 runs 14 residues. The CDR3 protein is CASSLELNRAEAFF. CDR3 nucleotide sequence: TGTGCCAGCAGTTTAGAACTAAACCGGGCCGAAGCTTTCTTT.

This clonotype appeared many times. The chain is built from TRBV10-3 and TRBJ1-2; D might be TRBD1 (6 bases). Germline lookup yields CDR1 ENHRY and CDR2 SYGVKD. Trimming shortened V by 3 bases and J by 8 bases, and 19 bases separated the two germline ends. This CDR3 is built from 15 residues. Written as DNA, the CDR3 is TGTGCCATCAGTGACTCAGGGGACGACATTCGGGGCTACACCTTC. As protein: CAISDSGDDIRGYTF.

This clonotype was observed a few times. The chain employs TRBV5-1 and TRBJ2-2; D may match TRBD1 or TRBD2 (5 bases each). Trimming cost V 3 bases and J 5 bases, with 8 bases left between them. Germline CDR1 reads SGHRS; CDR2 reads YFSETQ. The CDR3 contains 13 residues. The CDR3 DNA reads as TGCGCCAGCAGCTGGGGGTCGACCGGGGAGCTGTTTTTT. Protein sequence: CASSWGSTGELFF.

This clonotype was detected only a few times. This rearrangement joins TRBV6-1 to TRBJ2-7, with 10 bases aligning to TRBD1. Per the germline V gene, CDR1 is MNHNS and CDR2 is SASEGT. The trim removed 6 bases at V and 3 bases at J, leaving 11 bases unmatched. The CDR3 length is 16 residues. The CDR3 DNA sequence: TGTGCCAGCAGCGAACAGAGGGACAGGGGAAACTACGAGCAGTACGTC. It codes for CASSEQRDRGNYEQYV.

As DNA, the CDR3 is TGTGCCAGCAGCACCGGGGGGGCGGCTGATACGCAGTATTTT. As protein: CASSTGGAADTQYF. This chain links TRBV7-2 with TRBJ2-3; 8 nucleotides match TRBD2. The ends lost 5 bases at V and 6 bases at J; junction bases unmatched: 7. This CDR3 contains 14 residues. From germline, CDR1 is SGHTA and CDR2 FQGNSA.

This sequence joins TRBV7-2 and TRBJ2-3; D remains ambiguous. Trimming pared 5 bases from V and 2 bases from J, leaving 11 bases between. The CDR3 loop spans 14 amino acids. CDR1 and CDR2 from the germline V gene are SGHTA and FQGNSA. The CDR3 DNA sequence: TGTGCCAGCAGCCCGACGGGCGTCACAGATACGCAGTATTTT. This translates into CASSPTGVTDTQYF.

The chain combines TRBV10-3 with TRBJ1-6; 9 positions agree with TRBD1. Germline V gives CDR1 ENHRY, CDR2 SYGVKD. The CDR3 contains 12 residues. J lost 7 bases, V lost 10 bases, and 2 bases had no gene match. The CDR3 DNA reads as TGTGCCAGCGGACAGGGGAATTCACCCCTCCACTTT. Translated: CASGQGNSPLHF.

The table lists this clonotype with a few counts. The chain is built from TRBV4-3 and TRBJ2-1, with D tentatively TRBD2 (6 bases). Germline lookup yields CDR1 LGHNA and CDR2 YSLEER. V was shortened by 0 bases and J by 7 bases, with 13 bases between the two germline ends. This CDR3 comprises 15 residues. Here the CDR3 DNA reads TGCGCCAGCAGCCAAGATCAAACTAGCAAGAATGAGCAGTTCTTC. Amino acid sequence: CASSQDQTSKNEQFF.

This clonotype was counted only a few times. The chain recombines TRBV6-5 with TRBJ1-1; a possible D gene is TRBD1 (5 bases). V dropped 6 bases and J dropped 4 bases, with 30 bases sitting between them. The CDR3 spans 19 residues. CDR1 MNHEY and CDR2 SVGAGI come from the germline V gene. Here the CDR3 DNA reads TGTGCCAGCAGCAAAACGGGTATATTCGCGCAGACTGGGGGCACTGAAGCTTTCTTT. Protein sequence: CASSKTGIFAQTGGTEAFF.

Notes on this clonotype: This could be a read error, since a much larger clone is one nucleotide away. The chain couples TRBV12-3 or TRBV12-4 to TRBJ2-5; the D call may be TRBD1 or TRBD2 (5 bases each). V lost 6 bases to trimming and J lost 7 bases, with 18 bases between them. The CDR3 loop spans 14 amino acids. The CDR3 sequence: CASRTTGTIVTQYF. CDR3 bases: TGTGCCAGCAGAACCACCGGGACCATAGTGACCCAGTACTTC.